A selection of T cell receptor beta chains follows, all from one sample in a study of blood T cell repertoires in COVID-19. Generated by immunoSEQ multiplex PCR, the TCRdb table keeps only in-frame clones and is missing some. The sample holds some 490,000 clones, over 75% seen once. The sequencing input was peripheral blood. The receptors shown here come from a human donor in a cohort sampled during active COVID-19. The CDR3 runs from the conserved cysteine through the conserved F or W. A D gene is named only where the DNA matches it firmly. The size of a clone is reported for some rows only, either as once, few or many, or as a class for expanded clones.

V gene	clone size	J gene	D gene	CDR3 protein	CDR3 DNA
TRBV12-3/TRBV12-4	.	TRBJ2-1	.	CASSLGTHGEQFF	TGTGCCAGCAGTCTCGGGACACACGGTGAGCAGTTCTTC
TRBV9	.	TRBJ1-3	.	CASSVGSGSSGNTIYF	TGTGCCAGCAGCGTAGGAAGCGGGAGCTCTGGAAACACCATATATTTT
TRBV4-1	.	TRBJ1-1	TRBD1	CASSLRTGRNTEAFF	TGCGCCAGCAGCCTCCGGACAGGGCGGAACACTGAAGCTTTCTTT
TRBV29-1	.	TRBJ1-2	TRBD1	CSDRQGSDGYTF	TGCAGCGATAGACAGGGATCAGATGGCTACACCTTC
TRBV19	.	TRBJ1-5	TRBD1	CASSALDRGPQPQHF	TGTGCCAGTAGCGCCCTTGACAGGGGGCCTCAGCCCCAGCATTTT
TRBV7-9	.	TRBJ2-6	.	CASSLQFSGANVLTF	TGTGCCAGCAGCCTACAGTTCTCTGGGGCCAACGTCCTGACTTTC
TRBV5-5	.	TRBJ2-7	TRBD2	CASTREGGSGYEQYF	TGTGCCAGCACTAGGGAGGGCGGCTCCGGGTACGAGCAGTACTTC
TRBV5-1	.	TRBJ1-1	.	CASSLRGILGGTEAFF	TGCGCCAGCAGCTTAAGAGGGATCCTAGGGGGCACTGAAGCTTTCTTT
TRBV2	.	TRBJ1-6	.	CASSDSGNSPLHF	TGTGCCAGCAGTGACTCGGGGAATTCACCCCTCCACTTT
TRBV7-9	few	TRBJ1-1	.	CASSLGSKGTLNTEAFF	TGTGCCAGCAGCTTAGGTTCAAAGGGGACACTGAACACTGAAGCTTTCTTT